These 6 T cell receptor beta chains originate from one sample sequenced in a study of T cells in Graves' hyperthyroidism and ophthalmopathy. Authors of the study amplified TCR beta CDR3 regions from RNA transcripts. HTBI primers were employed in a first-round RT-PCR of the TCR CDR3. TCRdb re-called the multiplex PCR reads through MiXCR, storing one row per CDR3 protein. The data contain 650,000 to 750,000 distinct CDR3 sequences, approximately 14% of them singletons. The source material was blood. The receptors come from a woman under 30 with Graves' hyperthyroidism.

To note about this clonotype: It may be a read error: a sequence one base away is much more abundant. J is TRBJ2-1 and V is TRBV27; TRBD2 might be the D (5 bases). The CDR3 consists of 14 residues. Deletions cut 6 bases from V and 0 bases from J, with 9 bases between. Per the germline V gene, CDR1 is MNHEY and CDR2 is SMNVEV (reference sequence). CDR3 protein: CASRRVSSYNEQFF. The DNA of the CDR3 is TGTGCCAGCAGGCGGGTGAGCTCCTACAATGAGCAGTTCTTC.

The rearrangement uses TRBV7-2 and TRBJ2-2, with D possibly called TRBD1 or TRBD2 (5 bases each). The CDR3 is 16 residues long. Trimming removed 1 base at V and 1 base at J, with 10 bases between. Germline V gene sequence: CDR1 SGHTA, CDR2 FQGNSA. For the CDR3, the DNA is TGTGCCAGCAGCTTAGGAGGGGCTCTGAACACCGGGGAGCTGTTTTTT. Translated: CASSLGGALNTGELFF.

The sample holds many counts of this clonotype. V and J are TRBV12-3 or TRBV12-4 and TRBJ1-1, with no clear D. V lost 6 bases to trimming and J lost 8 bases, with 25 bases between them. The CDR3 runs 16 residues. CDR3 in amino acids: CASSRISGLIDDEAFF. In DNA, the CDR3 is TGTGCCAGCAGCCGTATCTCCGGGCTTATCGATGACGAAGCTTTCTTT.

This clonotype was counted at least ten times. J is TRBJ1-2 and V is TRBV11-1; 8 nucleotides agree with TRBD1. The germline V gene has CDR1 SGHAT and CDR2 FQDESV (reference sequence). The length of the CDR3 is 15 residues. J gave up 4 bases and V 0 bases, and 4 bases lay outside the gene matches. The CDR3 region is CASSLARTGSYGYTF. DNA of the CDR3: TGTGCCAGCAGCTTAGCGCGGACAGGGAGCTATGGCTACACCTTC. The variable domain in full, with the rest retrieved from reference TRBV11-1 and TRBJ1-2, is EAEVAQSPRYKITEKSQAVAFWCDPISGHATLYWYRQILGQGPELLVQFQDESVVDDSQLPKDRFSAERLKGVDSTLKIQPAELGDSAMYLCASSLARTGSYGYTFGSGTRLTVV.

The sample holds many counts of this clonotype. The chain uses TRBV2 and TRBJ2-2, with 8 bases fitting TRBD2. The ends lost 7 bases at V and 3 bases at J; junction bases unmatched: 7. CDR1 and CDR2 (germline): SNHLY, FYNNEI. The length of the CDR3 is 15 residues. CDR3 region: CASKGAGVYTGELFF. The CDR3 DNA follows: TGTGCCAGCAAGGGAGCGGGAGTCTACACCGGGGAGCTGTTTTTT.

This clonotype was observed a few times. The rearrangement uses TRBV18 and TRBJ1-1; 9 bases are shared with TRBD1. Germline V gene data show CDR1 as KGHSH and CDR2 as LQKENI. V shed 2 bases, J shed 1 base, and the junction held 5 bases outside the gene matches. This CDR3 region has 16 residues. The CDR3 loop is CASSPYSQGANTEAFF. The CDR3 bases are TGTGCCAGCTCACCATATTCACAGGGGGCGAACACTGAAGCTTTCTTT.